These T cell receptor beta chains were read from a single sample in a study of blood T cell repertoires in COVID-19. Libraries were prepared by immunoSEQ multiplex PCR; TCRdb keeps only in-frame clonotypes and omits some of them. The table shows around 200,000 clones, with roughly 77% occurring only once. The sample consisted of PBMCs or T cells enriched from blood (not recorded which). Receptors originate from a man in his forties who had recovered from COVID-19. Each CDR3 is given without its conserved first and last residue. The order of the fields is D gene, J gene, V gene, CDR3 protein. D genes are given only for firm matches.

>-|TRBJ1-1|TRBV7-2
ASSPLRGTEAF
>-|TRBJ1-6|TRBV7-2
ASSLGGSRKDKPR
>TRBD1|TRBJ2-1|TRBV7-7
ASSADPTGGILRLF
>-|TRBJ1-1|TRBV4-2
ASSRAANTEAF
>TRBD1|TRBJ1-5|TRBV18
ASSPRDRGRNQPQH
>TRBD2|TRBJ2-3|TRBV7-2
ASTLAGGSSDTQY
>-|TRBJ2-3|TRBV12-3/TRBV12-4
ASKSRADTQY
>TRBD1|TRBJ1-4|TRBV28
ASSSLPGQGFNEKLF
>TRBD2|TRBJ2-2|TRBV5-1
ASRRGLAGAGELF
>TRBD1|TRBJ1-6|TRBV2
ASTTDRVASNSPLH
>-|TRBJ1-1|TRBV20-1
SATGVGEAF
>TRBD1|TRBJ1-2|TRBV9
ASSVGQGAEGYT
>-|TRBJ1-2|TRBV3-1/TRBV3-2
ASSQGSDSFYGYT
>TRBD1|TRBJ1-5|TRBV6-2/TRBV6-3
ASSPGTVSWQPQH
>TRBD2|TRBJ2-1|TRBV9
ASSPPAGGGPGSYNEQF
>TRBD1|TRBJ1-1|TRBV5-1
ASSLSGQGARGTEAF
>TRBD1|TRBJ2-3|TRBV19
ASGAGTGGGDTQY
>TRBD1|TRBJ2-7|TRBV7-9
ASSIQITGEQQY
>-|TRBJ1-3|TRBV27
ASGPGRAKGNTIY
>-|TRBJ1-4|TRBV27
ASSSHPRGPAEKLF
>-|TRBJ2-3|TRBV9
ASSAGQGADTQY
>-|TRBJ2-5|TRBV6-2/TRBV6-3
ASSSSRTQY
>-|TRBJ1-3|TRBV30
AWSVPFLSGGRGVYSWCGNTIY
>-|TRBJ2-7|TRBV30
AWSAGLTGTYSYEQY
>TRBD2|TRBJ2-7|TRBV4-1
ASSQAAPASGSTYEQY
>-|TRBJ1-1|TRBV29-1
SVGGQGAF
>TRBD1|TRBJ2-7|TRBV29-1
SVSYRGRGSYEQY
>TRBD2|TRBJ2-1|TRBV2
ASRRTLAGAYNEQF
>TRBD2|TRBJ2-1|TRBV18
ASSPNLAGWNEQF
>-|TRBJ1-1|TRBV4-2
ASSQEGGNTEAF
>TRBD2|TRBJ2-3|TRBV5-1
ASSLVVAGTTDTQY
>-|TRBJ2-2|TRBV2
ASSFDRNTGELF
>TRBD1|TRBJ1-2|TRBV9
ASSVDRTGIYGYT
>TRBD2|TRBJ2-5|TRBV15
ATSRGLAGGGETQY
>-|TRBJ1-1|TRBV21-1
ASSKGGQFTEAF
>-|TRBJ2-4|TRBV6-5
ASSAENSRNIQY
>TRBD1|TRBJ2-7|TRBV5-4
ASSPLGTGEGEQY
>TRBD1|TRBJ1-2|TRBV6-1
ATGTGGVGYT
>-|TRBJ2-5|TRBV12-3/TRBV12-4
ASSTRDSQY
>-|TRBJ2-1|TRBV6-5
ASNGRGSMDEQF
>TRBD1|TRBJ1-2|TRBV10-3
AISESLTGSSGYT
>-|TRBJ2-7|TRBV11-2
ASSSRRSSYEQY
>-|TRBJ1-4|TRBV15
ATSRAAGDEKLF